This T cell receptor (beta chain) was sequenced during a study of spatial heterogeneity in lung cancer. At the level of the study: Beta-chain sequences consistently outnumbered alpha-chain sequences in detection.

Trimming stripped 3 bases from V and 8 bases from J, with 7 bases between. Germline V gives CDR1 GTSNPN, CDR2 SVGIG (reference sequence). CDR3 length: 10 residues. Time point specified: sample taken at primary tumor resection. Researchers sequenced whole RNA taken from tumor, nontumor lung or frozen PBMC without sorting. The donors comprised roughly 71 untreated early-stage non-small cell lung cancer patients. In this sample, this clonotype turned up many times. Every TCR cDNA molecule bore a unique molecular identifier. TCRdb reprocessed the 5' RACE reads via MiXCR and lists one record per CDR3 protein. The data contain tens of thousands of distinct CDR3 sequences, less than 5.5% of them singletons.

The rearrangement joins TRBV30 to TRBJ1-2; weak D call: TRBD1 (5 bases). Sequencing was performed on PBMCs, taken at surgery. This clonotype was sampled from a female donor with early-stage non-small cell lung cancer. DNA of the CDR3: TGTGCCTGGAGGAAGGGGGGCTACACCTTC. Translating it yields CAWRKGGYTF. Based on the CDR3 plus reference TRBV30 and TRBJ1-2, the full variable domain is SQTIHQWPATLVQPVGSPLSLECTVEGTSNPNLYWYRQAAGRGLQLLFYSVGIGQISSEVPQNLSASRPQDRQFILSSKKLLLSDSGFYLCAWRKGGYTFGSGTRLTVV.